Included here is one T cell receptor (beta chain) sequence, with context. Its antigen remains unknown. The record originates from a study of cytomegalovirus exposure and HLA in healthy donors. Whole-study findings and limits: With later analysis, a missense DCLRE1C variant became linked to TCR beta V- and J-gene trimming. TCR beta chains numbering approximately 150 were designated cytomegalovirus-associated. Most likely, a cluster of highly shared sequence variants arose as a sequencing artifact.

PCR employed 60 Vbeta and 13 Jbeta primers. The data were produced by immunoSEQ multiplex PCR, yet TCRdb's version contains in-frame clones alone and is incomplete. This repertoire shows around 200,000 clones, roughly 72% found once; its top ten account for about 2.1%. With 3 bases removed from V and 3 bases from J, the gap between germline ends came to 5 bases. Germline CDR1 and CDR2: GTSNPN and SVGIG (reference sequence). The CDR3 consists of 11 residues. At collection, donors were nominally healthy, but unrecorded immune exposures were probable. The V and J genes are TRBV30 and TRBJ1-1; tentative D call: TRBD1 (5 bases). Sequencing was performed on PBMCs. The receptor comes from a man aged 25-45 years in good health and CMV-seronegative. The CDR3 nucleotides read TGTGCCTGGAGACAGGACACTGAAGCTTTCTTT. It is translated as CAWRQDTEAFF.